What follows are 15 T cell receptor beta chains derived from one specimen sequenced in a study of OX40 agonist ivuxolimab in advanced cancers. The library was generated by the immunoSEQ multiplex PCR assay. TCRdb re-hosts the immuneACCESS table, in-frame sequences only. Its copies lack some clones; in the studies checked, an unresolved V gene accounts for under half of them, and the cause for the rest is not known. The sample records 90,000 to 150,000 clones, 80% to 90% of which are singletons. The top ten hold 0.55% of the sample. This specimen was CD4+ or CD8+ T cells sorted from blood, taken in a trial of the OX40 agonist ivuxolimab. These receptors were collected from an adult with an advanced solid tumor such as melanoma, head and neck, liver or kidney cancer.

The J gene is TRBJ2-2, the V gene TRBV27; 10 bases fit TRBD2. The J segment lost 7 bases and the V segment lost 2 bases, leaving 1 base of the junction unmatched. Per germline, CDR1 MNHEY and CDR2 SMNVEV (reference sequence). The CDR3 is 14 amino acids. The CDR3 is CASSLSGGVGELFF. CDR3 DNA sequence: TGTGCCAGCAGTTTAAGCGGGGGGGTCGGGGAGCTGTTTTTT.

The V call is TRBV5-5, the J call TRBJ1-4; 10 positions match TRBD1. V trimming: 3 bases; J trimming: 8 bases; junction bases outside the gene matches: 4. CDR3 length: 14 residues. Per the germline V gene, CDR1 is SGHKS and CDR2 is YYEKEE (reference sequence). CDR3 coding DNA: TGTGCCAGCAGCTGGGACAGGGGTAGCGAAAAACTGTTTTTT. Translation: CASSWDRGSEKLFF.

This clone occurred once. V and J are TRBV5-4 and TRBJ1-1; D not certain. The CDR3 has 14 residues. V was shortened by 4 bases and J by 2 bases, with 12 bases between the two germline ends. The germline V gene has CDR1 SGHNT and CDR2 YYREEE (reference sequence). The CDR3 protein is CASSPILVNTEAFF. In DNA form, the CDR3 reads TGTGCCAGCAGCCCTATTCTGGTTAACACTGAAGCTTTCTTT. The whole variable domain, filled in from reference TRBV5-4 and TRBJ1-1, reads ETGVTQSPTHLIKTRGQQVTLRCSSQSGHNTVSWYQQALGQGPQFIFQYYREEENGRGNFPPRFSGLQFPNYSSELNVNALELDDSALYLCASSPILVNTEAFFGQGTRLTVV.

The rearrangement links TRBV7-2 to TRBJ2-2; TRBD1 matches at 7 bases. After removal of 1 base from V and 5 bases from J, the junction contained 10 bases not matched to a gene. The V gene's germline CDR1 is SGHTA and CDR2 FQGNSA. This CDR3 comprises 17 residues. The CDR3 DNA reads TGTGCCAGCAGCTTAGTTTCATTGGGGACAGCGACCGGGGAGCTGTTTTTT. Translation: CASSLVSLGTATGELFF.

The chain recombines TRBV6-5 with TRBJ1-5; D is ambiguous. Germline CDR1 is MNHEY and CDR2 is SVGAGI. Trimming took 2 bases from V and 4 from J, leaving 12 bases between them. CDR3 size: 15 residues. The CDR3 reads CASSYRAGGNQPQHF. CDR3 in DNA: TGTGCCAGCAGTTACCGGGCGGGCGGGAATCAGCCCCAGCATTTT.

The V and J genes are TRBV19 and TRBJ2-7; D ambiguous. Germline loops: CDR1 LNHDA, CDR2 SQIVND (reference sequence). The CDR3 consists of 13 residues. V was trimmed by 3 bases and J by 2 bases, leaving 8 bases between them. CDR3 sequence reads: CASSILGTYEQYF. As DNA, the CDR3 is TGTGCCAGTAGTATTCTGGGGACCTACGAGCAGTACTTC. Full variable domain (rest looked up from reference TRBV19 and TRBJ2-7): DGGITQSPKYLFRKEGQNVTLSCEQNLNHDAMYWYRQDPGQGLRLIYYSQIVNDFQKGDIAEGYSVSREKKESFPLTVTSAQKNPTAFYLCASSILGTYEQYFGPGTRLTVT.

The gene calls are TRBV7-9 and TRBJ2-3; tentatively, D is TRBD1 or TRBD2 (5 bases each). In germline, CDR1 is SEHNR, CDR2 FQNEAQ (reference sequence). There are 19 residues in the CDR3. Trimming pared 5 bases from V and 0 bases from J, leaving 24 bases between. The CDR3 region is CASSPTVGTVITSTDTQYF. The CDR3 nucleotides are TGTGCCAGCAGCCCGACCGTGGGGACCGTCATAACTAGCACAGATACGCAGTATTTT.

The V call is TRBV7-8, the J call TRBJ2-1; D not resolved. The CDR3 runs to 11 residues. V was clipped by 5 bases and J by 2 bases, with 1 base between them. The germline V gene has CDR1 SGHVS and CDR2 FQNEAQ. CDR3 in amino acids: CASSAYNEQFF. Here the CDR3 DNA reads TGTGCCAGCAGCGCCTACAATGAGCAGTTCTTC.

This clone is a singleton in its sample. The genes are TRBV6-5 and TRBJ1-2; D may be TRBD1 (5 bases). The CDR3 runs 15 residues. Germline CDR1 and CDR2: MNHEY and SVGAGI. Trimming stripped 0 bases from V and 5 bases from J, with 13 bases between. The CDR3 nucleotides are TGTGCCAGCAGTTACTCGAGGGGAGGACTATATGGCTACACCTTC. It translates to CASSYSRGGLYGYTF.

The chain is built from TRBV7-2 and TRBJ2-2; no reliable D call. There are 13 residues in the CDR3. V lost 4 bases and J lost 5, with 8 bases in between. Per the germline V gene, CDR1 is SGHTA and CDR2 is FQGNSA. The CDR3 loop reads CASSYDSTGELFF. Here the CDR3 DNA reads TGTGCCAGCAGCTACGACTCTACCGGGGAGCTGTTTTTT.

The rearrangement uses TRBV6-5 and TRBJ2-7; D is possibly TRBD2 (5 bases). The V end lost 6 bases, the J end lost 0 bases, and 15 bases lay between the germline ends. Germline values: CDR1 MNHEY, CDR2 SVGAGI. There are 15 residues in the CDR3. In DNA, the CDR3 is TGTGCCAGCAGCCCCCACCGGAGCGGCTCCTACGAGCAGTACTTC. Translated: CASSPHRSGSYEQYF.

The chain recombines TRBV6-6 with TRBJ2-5; TRBD2 agrees at 13 bases. The CDR3 covers 14 residues. CDR1 MNHNY and CDR2 SVGAGI come from the germline V gene (reference sequence). The V segment lost 4 bases and the J segment 5 bases; nucleotides outside the gene matches: 1. CDR3 in amino acids: CASSWGLAGETQYF. The CDR3 DNA sequence: TGTGCCAGCAGTTGGGGACTAGCGGGGGAGACCCAGTACTTC.

V gene TRBV28 combines with J gene TRBJ1-6, with a possible D match to TRBD1 (5 bases). CDR1 MDHEN and CDR2 SYDVKM come from the germline V gene. This CDR3 spans 15 amino acids. Trimming pared 6 bases from V and 11 bases from J, leaving 20 bases between. CDR3 in amino acids: CASRPGGGGMTPLHF. The CDR3 DNA is TGTGCCAGCAGACCCGGGGGGGGTGGGATGACACCCCTCCACTTT.

This clone was found once. V is TRBV9 and J is TRBJ2-2; 11 positions agree with TRBD1. V shed 4 bases and J 6 bases; nucleotides not matched to a gene: 8. Germline V CDR1 and CDR2: SGDLS, YYNGEE. CDR3 length: 16 residues. CDR3: CASSSTSGQGAGELFF. CDR3 in DNA: TGTGCCAGCAGCTCTACCTCGGGACAGGGGGCCGGGGAGCTGTTTTTT.

The gene calls are TRBV6-5 and TRBJ1-5, with D perhaps matching TRBD1 (6 bases). V shed 5 bases and J shed 4 bases, with 15 bases lying between them. CDR1 is MNHEY, CDR2 SVGAGI, per germline. The CDR3 extends over 15 amino acids. The CDR3 nucleotides are TGTGCCAGCAGTGCGGGACACCTCGGGAATCAGCCCCAGCATTTT. Protein product: CASSAGHLGNQPQHF.